This TCR beta chain was profiled in a study of Graves' ophthalmopathy and Graves' hyperthyroidism. Beta-chain TCR CDR3 regions were amplified from RNA transcripts. An opening RT-PCR round employed HTBI primers and preceded a second-round multiplex PCR. MiXCR, run by TCRdb on the multiplex PCR reads, gives a single entry per CDR3 protein. There are over 45,000 distinct CDR3 sequences in the sample; about 50% occur only once, and roughly a quarter lies in the top ten. Germline V gives CDR1 SGHRS, CDR2 YFSETQ. This CDR3 has 15 amino acids. As concerns this clonotype: One junction end disagrees with the germline gene, perhaps due to a read error.

The sample consisted of peripheral blood. The gene calls are TRBV5-1 and TRBJ2-1; 8 nucleotides line up with TRBD2. The clonotype was recovered from an adult man with Graves' ophthalmopathy. CDR3 DNA sequence: TGCGCCAGCAGCTTGCGGCGGGGGGTTTACAATGAGCAGCTCTTC. It codes for CASSLRRGVYNEQLF.